A selection of T cell receptor beta chains follows, all from one sample in a study of T cells in Graves' hyperthyroidism and ophthalmopathy. TCRdb redid the calling of the multiplex PCR reads with MiXCR, one entry per CDR3 protein. The sample has 700,000 or so distinct CDR3 sequences, roughly 17% seen once. The source material was blood. Source of these receptors: a young man with Graves' hyperthyroidism. Both conserved end residues are part of each CDR3. Fields, in order: J gene, clone size, D gene, V gene, CDR3 protein, CDR3 DNA. A D gene is named only where the DNA matches it firmly. A clone size is listed for some rows: how often the clone was seen (once, few, many), or a class if it is expanded.

>TRBJ2-4|many|NA|TRBV12-3/TRBV12-4
CASTSSVIPNSQYF
TGTGCCAGCACGAGCAGTGTGATTCCCAATAGTCAGTACTTC
>TRBJ1-1|NA|NA|TRBV20-1
CSARDPRKDNTEAFF
TGCAGTGCTAGAGATCCCCGAAAAGATAACACTGAAGCTTTCTTT
>TRBJ2-2|NA|NA|TRBV9
CASSVFGSGELFF
TGTGCCAGCAGCGTATTTGGGAGCGGGGAGCTGTTTTTT
>TRBJ2-7|NA|TRBD2|TRBV29-1
CSVERRLAGVGEQYF
TGCAGCGTTGAACGTAGACTAGCGGGAGTTGGGGAGCAGTACTTC
>TRBJ2-1|many|TRBD2|TRBV27
CASRLAGPYNEQFF
TGTGCCAGCAGACTAGCGGGACCCTACAATGAGCAGTTCTTC
>TRBJ2-5|many|TRBD1|TRBV20-1
CSGEGGWGATGEVQETQYF
TGCAGTGGCGAGGGAGGCTGGGGGGCGACAGGGGAGGTCCAAGAGACCCAGTACTTC
>TRBJ2-5|many|TRBD2|TRBV11-1
CASSSRGSGILPETQYF
TGTGCCAGCAGCTCCAGAGGTAGCGGGATCTTGCCAGAGACCCAGTACTTC
>TRBJ2-1|few|TRBD2|TRBV5-1
CASSLAGLAGAYNEQFF
TGCGCCAGCAGCTTGGCCGGTCTAGCGGGTGCCTACAATGAGCAGTTCTTC
>TRBJ2-5|few|NA|TRBV11-2
CASSLERAQETQYF
TGTGCCAGCAGCTTAGAACGGGCCCAGGAGACCCAGTACTTC
>TRBJ2-2|NA|NA|TRBV3-1
CASSQVGLGSGELFF
TGTGCCAGCAGCCAAGTTGGCCTGGGGTCCGGGGAGCTGTTTTTT
>TRBJ2-7|many|TRBD2|TRBV7-9
CASSRWGGEQYF
TGTGCCAGCAGCCGGTGGGGGGGCGAGCAGTACTTC
>TRBJ2-2|few|NA|TRBV28
CASSLWPVTGELFF
TGTGCCAGCAGTTTATGGCCAGTCACCGGGGAGCTGTTTTTT
>TRBJ1-6|many|TRBD1|TRBV3-1
CASSQGTGDSPLHF
TGTGCCAGCAGCCAAGGGACAGGGGATTCACCCCTCCACTTT
>TRBJ1-1|many|NA|TRBV28
CASTLWNTEAFF
TGTGCCAGCACCCTATGGAACACTGAAGCTTTCTTT
>TRBJ1-6|few|NA|TRBV27
CASSGTGNNSPLHF
TGTGCCAGCAGTGGCACAGGGAACAATTCACCCCTCCACTTT
>TRBJ2-2|NA|NA|TRBV3-1
CASHRDYTGELFF
TGTGCCAGCCACAGGGATTACACCGGGGAGCTGTTTTTT
>TRBJ1-5|few|NA|TRBV28
CASVGTDQPQHF
TGTGCCTCCGTGGGGACCGATCAGCCCCAGCATTTT
>TRBJ2-7|NA|NA|TRBV14
CASSQGAGQYSYEQYF
TGTGCCAGCAGCCAAGGGGCGGGACAGTATTCCTACGAGCAGTACTTC
>TRBJ2-1|many|NA|TRBV6-2/TRBV6-3
CASSYSGLSEQFF
TGTGCCAGCAGTTACTCTGGCCTGAGCGAGCAGTTCTTC
>TRBJ2-1|few|TRBD1|TRBV28
CASSSTGGDPNEQFF
TGTGCCAGCAGCTCAACAGGGGGCGACCCCAATGAGCAGTTCTTC
>TRBJ1-5|many|NA|TRBV15
CATSRASGQLYPQHF
TGTGCCACCAGCAGAGCATCGGGCCAATTATACCCCCAGCATTTT
>TRBJ1-1|few|NA|TRBV19
CASSMVTVNTEAFF
TGTGCCAGTAGTATGGTGACGGTGAACACTGAAGCTTTCTTT
>TRBJ2-7|NA|TRBD2|TRBV28
CASTRPGTSGSYEQYF
TGTGCCAGCACTCGACCAGGGACTAGCGGCTCCTACGAGCAGTACTTC
>TRBJ2-7|many|TRBD2|TRBV12-3/TRBV12-4
CASSLTGGNYEQYF
TGTGCCAGCAGTCTCACGGGAGGAAACTACGAGCAGTACTTC
>TRBJ1-1|many|NA|TRBV12-3/TRBV12-4
CASSLALKLGTGGTEAFF
TGTGCCAGCAGTTTAGCGCTAAAGTTGGGGACTGGGGGCACTGAAGCTTTCTTT
>TRBJ1-2|NA|TRBD1|TRBV9
CASSPRDSYNYGYTF
TGTGCCAGCAGCCCCCGGGACAGTTATAACTATGGCTACACCTTC
>TRBJ2-3|NA|TRBD2|TRBV19
CASSTYHGLAGGDTQYF
TGTGCCAGTAGTACTTACCACGGACTAGCGGGAGGAGATACGCAGTATTTT
>TRBJ1-1|few|NA|TRBV27
CASSTRRGGGTEAFF
TGTGCCAGCAGTACTCGTAGAGGGGGAGGCACTGAAGCTTTCTTT
>TRBJ2-7|many|NA|TRBV7-9
CASSPVSLGNEQYF
TGTGCCAGCAGCCCGGTATCATTGGGCAACGAGCAGTACTTC
>TRBJ2-7|many|NA|TRBV2
CASQTERRYEQYF
TGTGCCAGCCAGACAGAGAGAAGATACGAGCAGTACTTC
>TRBJ2-7|few|NA|TRBV19
CARDWDYTYEQYF
TGTGCCAGAGACTGGGATTACACCTACGAGCAGTACTTC
>TRBJ1-1|many|NA|TRBV3-1
CASSHELRTEAFF
TGTGCCAGCAGCCATGAGTTGCGTACTGAAGCTTTCTTT
>TRBJ2-1|NA|TRBD1|TRBV6-8
CASRITGVNEQFF
TGTGCCAGCCGAATTACAGGGGTCAATGAGCAGTTCTTC
>TRBJ2-7|many|TRBD1|TRBV6-1
CASMQDRRTYEQYF
TGTGCCAGCATGCAGGACAGGAGAACATACGAGCAGTACTTC
>TRBJ2-1|NA|NA|TRBV15
CATSRRESSYNEQFF
TGTGCCACCAGCAGACGGGAGAGCTCCTACAATGAGCAGTTCTTC
>TRBJ1-1|once|TRBD1|TRBV4-3
CASSQDPGGSNTEAFF
TGCGCCAGCAGCCAAGACCCAGGGGGTTCGAACACTGAAGCTTTCTTT